This T cell receptor (beta chain) was recorded in a study of CD8 T cells in ankylosing spondylitis. Points from the study as a whole: Characteristic of ankylosing spondylitis blood, it appeared, was a TCR beta motif comprising several highly homologous variants. Significant enrichment of disease-linked clones was reportedly seen in matched ankylosing spondylitis synovial fluid. Disease-linked clones proved CD8+ and comparatively uncommon in peripheral blood.

Making use of molecular barcodes, quantitative 5'-RACE generated TCR beta libraries. TCRdb re-analysed the 5' RACE reads in MiXCR, keeping a single row per CDR3 protein. The sample gives about 800,000 distinct CDR3 sequences, over 9.5% of which show up once; more than 0.5% is in the top ten. Per the germline V gene, CDR1 is DFQATT and CDR2 is SNEGSKA (reference sequence). Trimming stripped 6 bases from V and 4 bases from J, with 12 bases between. CDR3 size: 12 residues. In the case of this clonotype: The antigen is not known.

The chain couples TRBV20-1 to TRBJ1-1; D remains ambiguous. The origin of this receptor is a male donor with ankylosing spondylitis. Sequenced input: blood, either unsorted or a sorted T cell fraction (not recorded which). CDR3 sequence: CSAMVMGTEAFF. The CDR3 nucleotides are TGCAGTGCCATGGTCATGGGCACTGAAGCTTTCTTT.